The source of this T cell receptor beta chain is a study of T cell repertoires in aging, cancer and after chemotherapy. Study summary: Around 8.8 million TCR reads made up the full dataset. Broader study findings: Untreated cancer patients had significantly lower blood TCR diversity than age-matched healthy donors.

This clonotype is labeled medium-sized. The antigen is undetermined. In germline, CDR1 is DFQATT, CDR2 SNEGSKA (reference sequence). J lost 0 bases, V lost 2 bases, and 16 bases had no gene match. The CDR3 loop spans 19 amino acids. Amplification of TCR beta used genomic DNA extracted from peripheral blood. Multiplex touch-down PCR with TRB-A/B primers amplified rearranged V-D-J TRB sequences. TCRdb called the multiplex PCR reads again in MiXCR, with one record for every CDR3 protein. This sample has 950 to 1,500 distinct CDR3 sequences, with approximately 30% found just once. The V gene is TRBV20-1, the J gene TRBJ1-2; TRBD1 matches 9 bases. Sequencing was performed on blood. The receptor was derived from a human donor with a solid tumor. CDR3 amino acids: CSARFPAGQGLQANYGYTF. CDR3 bases: TGCAGTGCTAGATTCCCGGCGGGACAGGGTTTACAGGCTAACTATGGCTACACCTTC.